Following are 19 T cell receptor beta chains from one sample sequenced in a study of cytomegalovirus exposure and HLA in healthy donors (dated by TCRdb to between 2016 and 2019). The library was built by means of the immunoSEQ multiplex PCR assay. The multiplex PCR relied on a mix of 60 forward primers for TCR Vbeta segments and 13 reverse primers for TCR Jbeta segments. This is the immuneACCESS table as TCRdb keeps it, with only in-frame sequences that have V and J called. A part of the clones is gone; compared with another copy, unresolved V genes explain less than half, and the rest is unexplained. This sample gives 210,000 or so clones in total; around 88% of them show up just once. Roughly 1% of the sample is held by the ten biggest clonotypes. The specimen was PBMCs. These receptors came from a woman under 30 in good health and CMV-seronegative.

This chain uses TRBV19 with TRBJ1-2, with 8 positions matching TRBD1. Germline V gene data show CDR1 as LNHDA and CDR2 as SQIVND (reference sequence). The CDR3 runs 15 residues. With 3 bases clipped from V and 4 bases from J, the junction kept 7 bases outside the gene matches. The CDR3 reads CASSMQGAQGYGYTF. The CDR3 bases are TGTGCCAGTAGTATGCAGGGGGCGCAGGGCTATGGCTACACCTTC.

V usage is TRBV2 and J usage is TRBJ1-4; D possibly corresponds to TRBD1 (6 bases). Germline V gene sequence: CDR1 SNHLY, CDR2 FYNNEI. There are 14 residues in the CDR3. The V gene lost 8 bases and the J gene lost 5 bases, with 15 bases spanning the gap. The CDR3 DNA reads as TGTGCCAGCCACAGGGTTTTGGGAAATGAAAAACTGTTTTTT. It encodes CASHRVLGNEKLFF.

The V gene is TRBV5-1, the J gene TRBJ2-7, with TRBD2 identical over 8 bases. Germline loops: CDR1 SGHRS, CDR2 YFSETQ. V lost 2 bases to trimming and J lost 5 bases; unmatched junction nucleotides: 6. This CDR3 is built from 14 residues. This CDR3 is CASSFGAGGDEQYF. The CDR3 coding sequence is TGCGCCAGCAGCTTTGGCGCGGGAGGAGACGAGCAGTACTTC.

J is TRBJ1-2 and V is TRBV4-3; maybe TRBD1 (5 bases). CDR3 size: 16 residues. Germline CDR1 and CDR2: LGHNA and YSLEER. The germline V and J ends were trimmed by 0 bases and 4 bases, with 15 bases remaining between them. Written as DNA, the CDR3 is TGCGCCAGCAGCCAAGAATTCTCAGGGTTAAGCTATGGCTACACCTTC. This encodes CASSQEFSGLSYGYTF.

The genes are TRBV7-2 and TRBJ1-1, with D possibly matching TRBD1 (5 bases). Germline V gene data show CDR1 as SGHTA and CDR2 as FQGNSA. This CDR3 contains 14 residues. V was pared by 6 bases and J by 5 bases, with 16 bases between. Here the CDR3 reads CASRPLSGWTEAFF. CDR3 nucleotide sequence: TGTGCCAGCAGGCCCCTTTCAGGGTGGACTGAAGCTTTCTTT.

This clone has a handful of counts. The V and J genes are TRBV7-2 and TRBJ1-1; a possible D gene is TRBD1 (5 bases). This CDR3 contains 15 residues. V was trimmed by 2 bases and J by 1 base, leaving 11 bases between them. Germline V gene lookup returns CDR1 SGHTA and CDR2 FQGNSA. The CDR3 sequence is CASSLLGLANTEAFF. Here the CDR3 DNA reads TGTGCCAGCAGCTTACTGGGGCTGGCGAACACTGAAGCTTTCTTT. Together with reference TRBV7-2 and TRBJ1-1, the CDR3 gives the full variable domain: GAGVSQSPSNKVTEKGKDVELRCDPISGHTALYWYRQSLGQGLEFLIYFQGNSAPDKSGLPSDRFSAERTGGSVSTLTIQRTQQEDSAVYLCASSLLGLANTEAFFGQGTRLTVV.

The V call is TRBV18, the J call TRBJ2-2; D is possibly TRBD2 (5 bases). With 3 bases removed from V and 0 bases from J, the gap between germline ends came to 14 bases. The germline CDR1 and CDR2 sequences are KGHSH and LQKENI. This CDR3 is built from 17 residues. This CDR3 is CASSPTRTAANTGELFF. For the CDR3, the DNA is TGTGCCAGCTCACCTACTAGGACCGCGGCGAACACCGGGGAGCTGTTTTTT.

V and J are TRBV5-4 and TRBJ1-2; 7 bases map to TRBD1. From germline, CDR1 is SGHNT and CDR2 YYREEE (reference sequence). J lost 2 bases, V lost 1 base, and 11 bases had no gene match. This CDR3 is built from 17 residues. The CDR3 sequence: CASSLSILTGPNYGYTF. Here the CDR3 DNA reads TGTGCCAGCAGCTTGAGTATTTTGACAGGGCCAAACTATGGCTACACCTTC.

This chain joins TRBV9 and TRBJ2-5, with D tentatively TRBD1 (5 bases). The closer fit of TRBJ2-7 to the DNA end suggests the J call may be wrong. Germline V lookup: CDR1 SGDLS, CDR2 YYNGEE. The CDR3 is 14 residues long. The chain's CDR3 is CASSVGGQGSEQYF. The CDR3, as DNA: TGTGCCAGCAGCGTAGGAGGCCAGGGAAGCGAGCAGTACTTC.

The chain recombines TRBV28 with TRBJ1-2; the match to TRBD1 covers 10 bases. V gave up 6 bases and J gave up 8 bases; unmatched junction bases: 9. This CDR3 is built from 14 residues. Germline-derived CDR1 and CDR2 are MDHEN and SYDVKM. The chain's CDR3 is CASREGQGSSGYTF. The CDR3 DNA reads as TGTGCCAGCAGGGAGGGACAGGGGAGTTCCGGCTACACCTTC.

The chain combines TRBV9 with TRBJ1-2, with 8 bases that match TRBD1. Germline V lookup: CDR1 SGDLS, CDR2 YYNGEE. The CDR3 is 15 amino acids. Losses at the gene ends were 0 bases for V and 2 bases for J; bases not matched to a gene: 3. CDR3 sequence (DNA): TGTGCCAGCAGCGTAGCTAACAGGGGGAACTATGGCTACACCTTC. Translating gives CASSVANRGNYGYTF.

The chain combines TRBV7-2 with TRBJ2-7, with D possibly TRBD2 on 6 matching bases. CDR3 length: 16 residues. V lost 5 bases to trimming and J lost 2 bases, with 19 bases between them. Germline CDR1 is SGHTA and CDR2 is FQGNSA. The CDR3: CASSNGGAGLAYEQYF. CDR3 bases: TGTGCCAGCAGCAACGGCGGAGCGGGCTTAGCCTACGAGCAGTACTTC.

The rearrangement uses TRBV5-1 and TRBJ1-2; 9 bases line up with TRBD1. This CDR3 has 14 amino acids. J lost 4 bases, V lost 2 bases, and 3 bases had no gene match. The germline gives CDR1 SGHRS, CDR2 YFSETQ. The CDR3 nucleotides are TGCGCCAGCAGCTTACAGGGGGCTAGCTATGGCTACACCTTC. Amino acid sequence: CASSLQGASYGYTF.

V gene TRBV7-3 combines with J gene TRBJ2-1, with TRBD1 identical over 9 bases. Germline V gene sequence: CDR1 SGHTA, CDR2 FQGTGA. This CDR3 has 15 amino acids. The J segment lost 7 bases and the V segment lost 2 bases, leaving 6 bases of the junction unmatched. CDR3 coding DNA: TGTGCCAGCAGCTTATTGGGACAGGGTGCGAATGAGCAGTTCTTC. Encoded protein: CASSLLGQGANEQFF. Drawing the rest from reference TRBV7-3 and TRBJ2-1, the complete variable domain is GAGVSQTPSNKVTEKGKYVELRCDPISGHTALYWYRQSLGQGPEFLIYFQGTGAADDSGLPNDRFFAVRPEGSVSTLKIQRTERGDSAVYLCASSLLGQGANEQFFGPGTRLTVL.

The table lists this clone with a few counts. V usage is TRBV27 and J usage is TRBJ1-2, with TRBD1 as a possible D gene (5 bases). The V and J ends lost 0 bases and 4 bases respectively, with 15 bases between them. The CDR3 covers 16 residues. Germline CDR1 and CDR2: MNHEY and SMNVEV (reference sequence). The CDR3 DNA reads as TGTGCCAGCAGTTTATCGGCGGGGCCAGGTAGCTATGGCTACACCTTC. Protein: CASSLSAGPGSYGYTF.

A few counts support this clone. The rearrangement uses TRBV5-1 and TRBJ2-7; unclear D gene. Trimming cost V 0 bases and J 2 bases, with 12 bases left between them. The length of the CDR3 is 15 residues. CDR1 is SGHRS, CDR2 YFSETQ, per germline. In DNA form, the CDR3 reads TGCGCCAGCAGCTTGGGGGCCAGGCCGGCCTACGAGCAGTACTTC. This codes for CASSLGARPAYEQYF.

This sequence joins TRBV7-2 and TRBJ1-6; 8 nucleotides line up with TRBD1. In germline, CDR1 is SGHTA, CDR2 FQGNSA. This CDR3 is built from 16 residues. Trimming cost V 1 base and J 9 bases; bases outside gene matches: 8. In DNA form, the CDR3 reads TGTGCCAGCAGCTTAGTGGCTGCAGGGGGCGCTTCACCCCTCCACTTT. This sequence encodes CASSLVAAGGASPLHF. The entire variable domain, with the rest obtained from reference TRBV7-2 and TRBJ1-6, is as follows: GAGVSQSPSNKVTEKGKDVELRCDPISGHTALYWYRQSLGQGLEFLIYFQGNSAPDKSGLPSDRFSAERTGGSVSTLTIQRTQQEDSAVYLCASSLVAAGGASPLHFGNGTRLTVT.

The chain joins TRBV19 to TRBJ2-1; D gene ambiguous. The V end lost 1 base, the J end lost 0 bases, and 7 bases lay between the germline ends. The CDR3 totals 15 residues. From germline, CDR1 is LNHDA and CDR2 SQIVND (reference sequence). The DNA for the CDR3 is TGTGCCAGTAGTATAGCGAGAGACTCCTACAATGAGCAGTTCTTC. Translation: CASSIARDSYNEQFF.

This rearrangement joins TRBV5-6 to TRBJ2-2; TRBD1 aligns across 7 bases. The J segment lost 0 bases and the V segment lost 4 bases, leaving 9 bases of the junction unmatched. This CDR3 has 17 amino acids. CDR1 is SGHDT and CDR2 is YYEEEE in the germline V gene. The DNA of the CDR3 is TGTGCCAGCAGCAGGAAGGGGGCGGGTTCGAACACCGGGGAGCTGTTTTTT. Translated, it gives CASSRKGAGSNTGELFF.